This TCR beta chain came from a study of T cells in Graves' hyperthyroidism and ophthalmopathy (dated by TCRdb to between 2017 and 2020). About the investigation overall: Peripheral blood samples were taken at initial diagnosis, before any treatment was given. TCR V-J signatures able to tell the groups apart were searched for in a discovery cohort of some 100 patients, of whom over 40 had Graves' ophthalmopathy and some 60 had stable Graves' hyperthyroidism. Whether ophthalmopathy could be predicted prospectively was tested in an independent validation cohort made up of roughly 20 hyperthyroidism patients plus 17 patients who later progressed to ophthalmopathy. The approximately 98 discovery patients were randomly divided into training and test sets at a 7:3 ratio. In over five Graves' hyperthyroidism patients, the study also compared T-cell repertoires from thyroid tissue with T-cell repertoires from blood. After sampling, hyperthyroidism patients received methimazole starting at 30 mg daily, and ophthalmopathy patients received high-dose intravenous methylprednisolone. The paper describes TCR Vbeta CDR3 sequencing of 140 or so peripheral blood samples, made up of 43 ophthalmopathy patients, some 76 hyperthyroidism patients and about 17 progressor patients. Broader findings and caveats from the paper: No statistical method was used to fix the sample size in advance, and group allocation was not hidden from the investigators. Most expanded thyroid clonotypes (frequency above 0.001) were also found in blood, which suggests that blood repertoires may mirror thyroid immune responses. A 13 V-J signature model separated ophthalmopathy from stable hyperthyroidism, with about 90% sensitivity and approximately 81% specificity in cross-validation and 80%/75% in testing. During validation, the model predicted progression to ophthalmopathy a median of roughly 7.1 months ahead of onset, with roughly 65% sensitivity and under 85% specificity.

The TCR beta CDR3 regions were amplified from RNA transcripts. For the first round of RT-PCR on the TCR CDR3, the HTBI primer set was used together with the Qiagen OneStep RT-PCR kit. Libraries were constructed in a second round of multiplex PCR, after which size selection and purification were carried out. Sequencing of the libraries was done on an Illumina HiSeq2000 using paired-end 100 bp reads. The study's processing was this. SOAPnuke was used to process the raw data, removing reads that contained adapters or uncalled bases, had a mean Phred below 15, or lacked an exact match to the constant primer or identifier. COPE v1.2.5 was used to merge high-quality paired reads, and clonotypes were defined as unique nucleotide sequences. MiTCR v1.1 was used to align the clonotypes against IMGT TRBV, TRBD and TRBJ reference segments. Analysis was restricted to V-J combinations with a frequency above 0.0001, which covered roughly 99% of repertoires. A TCS score was defined as the ratio of F50 (clonal expansion) to E x V (chaos), with BLOSUM62-based TCRdist applied between CDR3 peptides within each V-J. Welch's t-statistics and random forest reduced fewer than 550 V-J features to roughly 13, which were used in a naive Bayes classifier (R e1071). In-frame beta chains were kept once TCRdb had trimmed the public reads at Q25 with fastp and called clones with MiXCR. CDR3 protein duplicates are merged, each entry listing the most common genes and DNA. The V and J calls shown here were made by TCRdb, not taken from the authors' results. A total of around 33,000 distinct CDR3 sequences appear in this sample, 49% of them only once. Of the sample, roughly 6.2% falls within the top ten clones.

This clonotype is classified as medium-sized (0.01 to 0.1%). What antigen it recognizes has not been identified. The record has no base qualities; no much larger clone is one base away. The CDR3 sequence holds 12 residues, the cysteine and phenylalanine included. Only the CDR3 DNA stays, 36 bases, in frame from base 1. For CDR1 and CDR2, the germline V gene (reference sequence) lists DFQATT and SNEGSKA. The V end loses 3 bases and the J end loses 2 bases, and a stretch of 6 bases separates them. The hyperthyroidism patients were between 18 and 65 years old and newly diagnosed, with a disease duration of less than 2 months. Exclusion was applied to patients with uncontrolled infections, other autoimmune diseases, pregnancy or lactation. Diagnoses relied on clinical symptoms, serum thyroxine and TRAb, thyroid ultrasound and orbital computed tomography. Blood from progressor patients was drawn when they were first diagnosed with hyperthyroidism, before any ophthalmopathy symptoms appeared. PBMCs were separated from approximately 9.9 ml of fresh peripheral blood using Ficoll-Paque density gradient centrifugation. Progressor patients were initially diagnosed with Graves' hyperthyroidism and developed ophthalmopathy during follow-up. Trizol reagent was used to extract total RNA, and RNA quality was then checked on an Agilent 2100 Bioanalyzer.

Rearrangement joined TRBV20-1 to TRBJ2-3; 5 matching bases give a weak D call of TRBD1. This clonotype was obtained from a woman aged 50 to 65 with Graves' hyperthyroidism that later progressed to Graves' ophthalmopathy. Sample: blood. This receptor has the CDR3 CSARDNTDTQYF. The nucleotide sequence is given as TGCAGTGCTAGGGACAACACAGATACGCAGTATTTT.